What follows are 19 T cell receptor beta chains derived from one specimen sequenced in a study of T cells of healthy individuals. TCRdb analysed the 5' RACE reads with MiXCR anew, one entry per CDR3 protein. Among around 63,000 distinct CDR3 sequences listed, roughly 17% were seen once. Source of these receptors: a human donor in good health.

There are a few counts of this clonotype. V usage is TRBV19 and J usage is TRBJ2-3; D possibly corresponds to TRBD1 (5 bases). Germline assignment: CDR1 LNHDA and CDR2 SQIVND (reference sequence). The CDR3 contains 13 residues. V was clipped by 7 bases and J by 3 bases, with 11 bases between them. The CDR3 region is CASNVAGTDTQYF. The CDR3 region has the DNA TGTGCCAGTAACGTGGCAGGGACAGATACGCAGTATTTT. Full variable domain (outside the CDR3, taken from reference TRBV19 and TRBJ2-3): DGGITQSPKYLFRKEGQNVTLSCEQNLNHDAMYWYRQDPGQGLRLIYYSQIVNDFQKGDIAEGYSVSREKKESFPLTVTSAQKNPTAFYLCASNVAGTDTQYFGPGTRLTVL.

The genes are TRBV18 and TRBJ2-3; TRBD2 agrees at 9 bases. J gave up 4 bases and V 2 bases, and 4 bases lay outside the gene matches. This CDR3 contains 15 residues. Germline V gives CDR1 KGHSH, CDR2 LQKENI. CDR3 in DNA: TGTGCCAGCTCACCAGTAGCGGGAGCCCCAGATACGCAGTATTTT. This sequence encodes CASSPVAGAPDTQYF.

The chain has TRBV5-1 and TRBJ2-7; 11 positions match TRBD2. The trim removed 3 bases at V and 4 bases at J, leaving 6 bases unmatched. CDR1 and CDR2 from the germline V gene are SGHRS and YFSETQ. This CDR3 contains 15 residues. The CDR3 sequence: CASSSTSGSFYEQYF. CDR3 DNA: TGCGCCAGCAGCTCAACTAGCGGGAGCTTTTACGAGCAGTACTTC. The entire variable domain, with the rest obtained from reference TRBV5-1 and TRBJ2-7, is as follows: KAGVTQTPRYLIKTRGQQVTLSCSPISGHRSVSWYQQTPGQGLQFLFEYFSETQRNKGNFPGRFSGRQFSNSRSEMNVSTLELGDSALYLCASSSTSGSFYEQYFGPGTRLTVT.

This clonotype was detected only a few times. This chain joins TRBV6-1 and TRBJ1-1, with TRBD1 matching 7 bases. The trim removed 6 bases at V and 5 bases at J, leaving 9 bases unmatched. Germline V gene data show CDR1 as MNHNS and CDR2 as SASEGT. The CDR3 is made up of 14 amino acids. For the CDR3, the DNA is TGTGCCAGCAGGCAACAGGGGTCAGGGACTGAAGCTTTCTTT. This gives the protein CASRQQGSGTEAFF.

The V and J genes are TRBV7-2 and TRBJ1-2; maybe TRBD1 (5 bases). The ends were cut back, 3 bases at V and 6 bases at J, with 8 bases in the middle. Germline CDR1 and CDR2: SGHTA and FQGNSA. CDR3 length equals 12 residues. The CDR3 nucleotides are TGTGCCAGCAGCTTTGGAGGGGATGGCTACACCTTC. Translating gives CASSFGGDGYTF.

This clonotype has at least ten counts. The CDR3 bases are TGTGCCAGCAGTTTTGGGGGCTCTGGGGCCAACGTCCTGACTTTC. This encodes CASSFGGSGANVLTF. The chain joins TRBV12-3 or TRBV12-4 to TRBJ2-6; D possibly matches TRBD1 or TRBD2 (5 bases each). There are 15 residues in the CDR3. Trimming took 3 bases from V and 0 from J, leaving 6 bases between them.

The V gene is TRBV20-1, the J gene TRBJ1-4; a possible D gene is TRBD1 (5 bases). V was pared by 0 bases and J by 7 bases, with 12 bases between. CDR1 and CDR2 (germline): DFQATT, SNEGSKA (reference sequence). The CDR3 consists of 14 residues. The CDR3 region is CSARESVRGEKLFF. CDR3 nucleotides: TGCAGTGCTAGAGAGTCAGTAAGGGGTGAAAAACTGTTTTTT.

This clonotype showed up many times. V gene TRBV10-3 combines with J gene TRBJ1-2, with 12 bases aligning to TRBD1. The V and J ends lost 3 bases and 2 bases, in that order; junction bases with no gene match: 16. The CDR3 contains 20 residues. CDR1 is ENHRY and CDR2 is SYGVKD in the germline V gene. The CDR3 DNA sequence: TGTGCCATCAGTGACACTCCGGGACAGGGGGCGCGGGTGAGAAACTATGGCTACACCTTC. Translated: CAISDTPGQGARVRNYGYTF.

The rearrangement uses TRBV18 and TRBJ1-2, with 7 bases aligning to TRBD1. Germline CDR1 reads KGHSH; CDR2 reads LQKENI. V lost 3 bases, J lost 7 bases, and 17 bases stayed unmatched. The CDR3 loop spans 17 amino acids. CDR3 DNA sequence: TGTGCCAGCTCACCTAATGGCCCATTACAGGGGCAGAGTGGCTACACCTTC. It codes for CASSPNGPLQGQSGYTF.

Only a few counts were recorded for this clonotype. The V call is TRBV7-2, the J call TRBJ2-3; D may be TRBD1 or TRBD2 (5 bases each). This CDR3 has 14 amino acids. Between the trimmed V and J ends, which lost 3 bases and 4 bases, there was a span of 11 bases. Germline V lookup: CDR1 SGHTA, CDR2 FQGNSA. Here the CDR3 reads CASSLRWGPDTQYF. The CDR3 region has the DNA TGTGCCAGCAGCTTGAGGTGGGGACCAGATACGCAGTATTTT.

The table lists this clonotype with many counts. The CDR3 nucleotides are TGTGCCAGCAGCAACCGAGAGGTCCTTGGAACTAATGAAAAACTGTTTTTT. The encoded protein is CASSNREVLGTNEKLFF. The rearrangement links TRBV7-6 to TRBJ1-4; D unclear. The CDR3 spans 17 residues. The V gene's germline CDR1 is SGHVS and CDR2 FNYEAQ. Trimming cost V 5 bases and J 1 base, with 17 bases left between them.

This rearrangement joins TRBV2 to TRBJ2-1, with a weak D call TRBD2 (5 bases). The germline V gene has CDR1 SNHLY and CDR2 FYNNEI. There are 14 residues in the CDR3. V dropped 8 bases and J dropped 7 bases, with 18 bases sitting between them. DNA for the CDR3: TGTGCCAGCTCTAAGGGAGCGGATCCTAATGAGCAGTTCTTC. This encodes CASSKGADPNEQFF.

The rearrangement links TRBV12-3 or TRBV12-4 to TRBJ2-5, with TRBD1 identical over 8 bases. The CDR3 is made up of 15 amino acids. V shed 2 bases and J 3 bases; nucleotides not matched to a gene: 5. This CDR3 is CASSLMGQEKETQYF. The CDR3 nucleotides read TGTGCCAGCAGTTTAATGGGACAGGAGAAAGAGACCCAGTACTTC.

This clonotype came up a few times. The CDR3 DNA is TGTGCCAGCTCGGCGGGAGGGAGCTCCTACAATGAGCAGTTCTTC. Its protein is CASSAGGSSYNEQFF. The chain employs TRBV6-5 and TRBJ2-1, with 9 bases fitting TRBD2. Per the germline V gene, CDR1 is MNHEY and CDR2 is SVGAGI. The V and J ends lost 8 bases and 0 bases, in that order; junction bases with no gene match: 5. The CDR3 spans 15 residues.

This clonotype appeared many times. The V and J genes are TRBV3-1 and TRBJ2-1, with D unresolved. V was trimmed by 4 bases and J by 0 bases, leaving 10 bases between them. Germline-derived CDR1 and CDR2 are LGHDT and YNNKEL (reference sequence). The CDR3 has 15 amino acids. CDR3 sequence reads: CASSPLGGSYNEQFF. DNA for the CDR3: TGTGCCAGCAGCCCCTTGGGCGGCTCCTACAATGAGCAGTTCTTC.

This clonotype was observed many times. This chain joins TRBV11-2 and TRBJ1-2; D is undetermined. Germline CDR1 is SGHAT and CDR2 is FQNNGV. Trimming took 7 bases from V and 1 from J, leaving 16 bases between them. This CDR3 contains 15 residues. The CDR3 DNA sequence: TGTGCCAGCACCCAAACCATATCAGTTAACTATGGCTACACCTTC. Its protein is CASTQTISVNYGYTF.

V and J are TRBV21-1 and TRBJ2-2; the table's TRBD1 call for D was not verified on the DNA. TRBV21-1 is flagged as a pseudogene. CDR3 size: 21 residues. The CDR3 region has the DNA TGTGCCAGCAGTCCGGGACAGGGGCGAAACGGGTCGCGGGCCGACACCGGGGAGCTGTTTTTT. This encodes CASSPGQGRNGSRADTGELFF.

This clonotype is medium-sized in the sample. The chain couples TRBV25-1 to TRBJ2-1, with D tentatively TRBD2 (6 bases). CDR1 is MGHDK and CDR2 is SYGVNS in the germline V gene. V lost 8 bases to trimming and J lost 6 bases, with 14 bases between them. The CDR3 sequence is 13 residues long. The CDR3 sequence: CASRGTPVNEQFF. In nucleotides, the CDR3 is TGTGCCAGCCGCGGGACTCCCGTCAATGAGCAGTTCTTC.

As for this clonotype: The junction differs from germline at one of its ends, possibly a read error. CDR3 sequence (DNA): TGTGCCAGCAGTGGAACGAGAGCTAACTATGGCTACAACTTC. Translation gives CASSGTRANYGYNF. The J gene is TRBJ1-2, the V gene TRBV2; D is uncertain. CDR1 SNHLY and CDR2 FYNNEI come from the germline V gene. The CDR3 extends over 14 amino acids.